Listed below are T cell receptor beta chains from one sample, sequenced in a study of blood T cell repertoires in COVID-19. TCRdb's copy holds only in-frame clones and misses some; the assay was immunoSEQ multiplex PCR. The data hold around 100,000 clones, with roughly two thirds observed a single time. The sequencing input was peripheral blood. The receptor set was obtained from a man of 80 years or more with acute or convalescent COVID-19. The CDR3 runs from the conserved cysteine through the conserved F or W. The order of the fields is CDR3 DNA, CDR3 protein, clone size, CDR3 length, J gene, V gene, D gene. The D gene is left open where the match is weak. Clone sizes are given selectively: once, few, many, or a class where the clone is expanded.

CDR3 DNA: TGTGCCAGCAGTCTCTTTTACAATGAGCAGTTCTTC
CDR3 protein: CASSLFYNEQFF
clone size: NA
CDR3 length: 12
J gene: TRBJ2-1
V gene: TRBV6-2/TRBV6-3
D gene: NA

CDR3 DNA: TGTGCCAGCAGCGTAAGGTGGGGGGAGAGCACAGATACGCAGTATTTT
CDR3 protein: CASSVRWGESTDTQYF
clone size: NA
CDR3 length: 16
J gene: TRBJ2-3
V gene: TRBV9
D gene: NA

CDR3 DNA: TGTGCCAGCAGTTGGGGTGACAGGGCGCGAGAGACCCAGTACTTC
CDR3 protein: CASSWGDRARETQYF
clone size: NA
CDR3 length: 15
J gene: TRBJ2-5
V gene: TRBV6-2/TRBV6-3
D gene: TRBD1

CDR3 DNA: TGTGCCAGCAGCTTAGGAGTTGTGCATGAAAAACTGTTTTTT
CDR3 protein: CASSLGVVHEKLFF
clone size: NA
CDR3 length: 14
J gene: TRBJ1-4
V gene: TRBV7-8
D gene: NA

CDR3 DNA: TGCAGTGCTAGTAGCTCTTGGGAGCAGTACTTC
CDR3 protein: CSASSSWEQYF
clone size: NA
CDR3 length: 11
J gene: TRBJ2-7
V gene: TRBV20-1
D gene: NA

CDR3 DNA: TGTGCCAGCAGTTCCCCGGTTGGTGGGGGGGAGACCCAGTACTTC
CDR3 protein: CASSSPVGGGETQYF
clone size: NA
CDR3 length: 15
J gene: TRBJ2-5
V gene: TRBV28
D gene: NA

CDR3 DNA: TGTGCCAGCAGCTTAGCGGTAACAGCGGGGGTGGGGCCAGAGACCCAGTACTTC
CDR3 protein: CASSLAVTAGVGPETQYF
clone size: NA
CDR3 length: 18
J gene: TRBJ2-5
V gene: TRBV7-2
D gene: TRBD2

CDR3 DNA: TGTGCCAGCTCACCTAACAGCCATAGCAATCAGCCCCAGCATTTT
CDR3 protein: CASSPNSHSNQPQHF
clone size: few
CDR3 length: 15
J gene: TRBJ1-5
V gene: TRBV18
D gene: NA

CDR3 DNA: TGTGCCAGCAGCTTAGGACTTAGCGGCGATGAGCAGTTCTTC
CDR3 protein: CASSLGLSGDEQFF
clone size: NA
CDR3 length: 14
J gene: TRBJ2-1
V gene: TRBV11-3
D gene: NA

CDR3 DNA: TGCAGTGCTAGTCGGACTCATGCCTTGTACGAGCAGTACTTC
CDR3 protein: CSASRTHALYEQYF
clone size: NA
CDR3 length: 14
J gene: TRBJ2-7
V gene: TRBV20-1
D gene: NA

CDR3 DNA: TGTGCCAGCAAGGCGGTAGCTGACTACGAGCAGTACTTC
CDR3 protein: CASKAVADYEQYF
clone size: NA
CDR3 length: 13
J gene: TRBJ2-7
V gene: TRBV7-9
D gene: NA

CDR3 DNA: TGTGCCAGCAGCGCACGGGAGAAGTCCTACAATGAGCAGTTCTTC
CDR3 protein: CASSAREKSYNEQFF
clone size: NA
CDR3 length: 15
J gene: TRBJ2-1
V gene: TRBV9
D gene: NA

CDR3 DNA: TGTGCCAGCAGCTTTCTGGGCCTAGCGGGATGGGGCACAGATACGCAGTATTTT
CDR3 protein: CASSFLGLAGWGTDTQYF
clone size: few
CDR3 length: 18
J gene: TRBJ2-3
V gene: TRBV7-8
D gene: TRBD2

CDR3 DNA: TGTGCCAGCAGTTTGGACAGTTATCAGCCCCAGCATTTT
CDR3 protein: CASSLDSYQPQHF
clone size: few
CDR3 length: 13
J gene: TRBJ1-5
V gene: TRBV28
D gene: NA

CDR3 DNA: TGTGCCAGCAGTTTATTTGCAGGGGAGGGAAAACTGTTTTTT
CDR3 protein: CASSLFAGEGKLFF
clone size: NA
CDR3 length: 14
J gene: TRBJ1-4
V gene: TRBV28
D gene: NA

CDR3 DNA: TGCAGTGCGAGGCGCAACACTGAAGCTTTCTTT
CDR3 protein: CSARRNTEAFF
clone size: NA
CDR3 length: 11
J gene: TRBJ1-1
V gene: TRBV20-1
D gene: NA

CDR3 DNA: TGTGCCACGATGAAAGACGGGTCCCAAGAGACCCAGTACTTC
CDR3 protein: CATMKDGSQETQYF
clone size: NA
CDR3 length: 14
J gene: TRBJ2-5
V gene: TRBV15
D gene: NA

CDR3 DNA: TGTGCCAGCAGCCCACTCCGCGGCAGGGGGCGGCAAGAGACCCAGTACTTC
CDR3 protein: CASSPLRGRGRQETQYF
clone size: few
CDR3 length: 17
J gene: TRBJ2-5
V gene: TRBV27
D gene: TRBD1

CDR3 DNA: TGCGCCAGCAGCTGGGCGGGACAGGAAAGGGAGCAGTTCTTC
CDR3 protein: CASSWAGQEREQFF
clone size: NA
CDR3 length: 14
J gene: TRBJ2-1
V gene: TRBV5-1
D gene: TRBD1

CDR3 DNA: TGTGCCAGCAGCTTAGATGGGGCACGGGGCTACACCTTC
CDR3 protein: CASSLDGARGYTF
clone size: NA
CDR3 length: 13
J gene: TRBJ1-2
V gene: TRBV7-9
D gene: NA

CDR3 DNA: TGCGCCAGCAGCTCGCGTAGCGGGAGGTACAATGAGCAGTTCTTC
CDR3 protein: CASSSRSGRYNEQFF
clone size: NA
CDR3 length: 15
J gene: TRBJ2-1
V gene: TRBV5-1
D gene: TRBD2

CDR3 DNA: TGCGCCAGCAGCTTGGACGTTCCTAGCGGATGGCCAGATACGCAGTATTTT
CDR3 protein: CASSLDVPSGWPDTQYF
clone size: NA
CDR3 length: 17
J gene: TRBJ2-3
V gene: TRBV5-1
D gene: TRBD2

CDR3 DNA: TGTGCCAGCAGCCGGACAGGGGATGGAAACACCATATATTTT
CDR3 protein: CASSRTGDGNTIYF
clone size: NA
CDR3 length: 14
J gene: TRBJ1-3
V gene: TRBV6-5
D gene: TRBD1

CDR3 DNA: TGTGCCAGCAGCGTAGCTCCATCAGGGGGCTCGGGAGAGACCCAGTACTTC
CDR3 protein: CASSVAPSGGSGETQYF
clone size: NA
CDR3 length: 17
J gene: TRBJ2-5
V gene: TRBV9
D gene: TRBD1

CDR3 DNA: TGTGCCAGCAGCCAAGTCTATCCTGAAAAACTGTTTTTT
CDR3 protein: CASSQVYPEKLFF
clone size: NA
CDR3 length: 13
J gene: TRBJ1-4
V gene: TRBV3-1/TRBV3-2
D gene: NA

CDR3 DNA: TGTGCCACCAGTGATGATGAGGCAGGGGGGAACGGCTACACCTTC
CDR3 protein: CATSDDEAGGNGYTF
clone size: many
CDR3 length: 15
J gene: TRBJ1-2
V gene: TRBV24-1
D gene: TRBD1

CDR3 DNA: TGTGCCAGCAGGGCCCTGAGGTTAGGGGCCAACGTCCTGACTTTC
CDR3 protein: CASRALRLGANVLTF
clone size: few
CDR3 length: 15
J gene: TRBJ2-6
V gene: TRBV6-5
D gene: NA

CDR3 DNA: TGTGCCAGCAAAAGAGCCAATGAGCAGTTCTTC
CDR3 protein: CASKRANEQFF
clone size: NA
CDR3 length: 11
J gene: TRBJ2-1
V gene: TRBV6-5
D gene: NA

CDR3 DNA: TGTGCCAGCAGTTTCGTACGGGACAATGAGCAGTTCTTC
CDR3 protein: CASSFVRDNEQFF
clone size: NA
CDR3 length: 13
J gene: TRBJ2-1
V gene: TRBV28
D gene: NA

CDR3 DNA: TGTGCCAGCAGTTACGGGCAGGTCACTGAAGCTTTCTTT
CDR3 protein: CASSYGQVTEAFF
clone size: few
CDR3 length: 13
J gene: TRBJ1-1
V gene: TRBV6-2/TRBV6-3
D gene: NA

CDR3 DNA: TGTGCCAGTAGTTCAGACAGGGGAGGGACTGAAGCTTTCTTT
CDR3 protein: CASSSDRGGTEAFF
clone size: NA
CDR3 length: 14
J gene: TRBJ1-1
V gene: TRBV19
D gene: TRBD1

CDR3 DNA: TGTGCCAGTAGTCAAAAAGGCGGACAGGGGCCCCTTACGCCCCAGCATTTT
CDR3 protein: CASSQKGGQGPLTPQHF
clone size: NA
CDR3 length: 17
J gene: TRBJ1-5
V gene: TRBV19
D gene: TRBD1

CDR3 DNA: TGCAGCGTTCGGTTAGCGGGAGGGCCTGATACGCAGTATTTT
CDR3 protein: CSVRLAGGPDTQYF
clone size: few
CDR3 length: 14
J gene: TRBJ2-3
V gene: TRBV29-1
D gene: TRBD2